These 31 T cell receptor beta chains were sequenced from one sample in a study of shared clonotypes between healthy human individuals. The repertoire was sequenced with immunoSEQ multiplex PCR; TCRdb's copy has only in-frame clones and lacks some. The sample has 730,000 or so clones; 55% to 75% are singletons. Sequences were obtained from memory CD4+ T cells sorted from blood. Subset here: CD45RA-negative fraction. The receptors were gathered from a woman in her 30s in good health.

This clone has just one count. The chain's CDR3 is CASSRQGQGHTGELFF. CDR3 DNA sequence: TGCGCCAGCAGCAGACAGGGGCAGGGGCACACCGGGGAGCTGTTTTTT. The chain uses TRBV5-1 and TRBJ2-2; TRBD1 matches 8 bases. The trim removed 4 bases at V and 3 bases at J, leaving 8 bases unmatched. This CDR3 has 16 residues. CDR1 SGHRS and CDR2 YFSETQ come from the germline V gene.

The chain recombines TRBV11-2 with TRBJ2-2, with D possibly matching TRBD2 (5 bases). Trimming removed 2 bases at V and 2 bases at J, with 15 bases between. CDR3 length equals 17 residues. Germline values: CDR1 SGHAT, CDR2 FQNNGV. Here the CDR3 DNA reads TGTGCCAGCAGCTTATTCCTGAGAGGGATAAACACCGGGGAGCTGTTTTTT. Translating it yields CASSLFLRGINTGELFF.

This chain links TRBV10-3 with TRBJ1-3, with D unclear. The CDR3 length is 12 residues. V was clipped by 10 bases and J by 0 bases, with 7 bases between them. CDR1 and CDR2 from the germline V gene are ENHRY and SYGVKD. CDR3 sequence reads: CATQGSGNTIYF. In DNA, the CDR3 is TGTGCCACCCAAGGCTCTGGAAACACCATATATTTT.

This chain joins TRBV4-2 and TRBJ2-7; tentative D call: TRBD2 (5 bases). CDR3 length equals 14 residues. V lost 0 bases to trimming and J lost 3 bases, with 9 bases between them. Germline assignment: CDR1 LGHNA and CDR2 YNFKEQ. In DNA form, the CDR3 reads TGTGCCAGCAGCCAAGAATTCGGGGACTACGAGCAGTACTTC. This sequence encodes CASSQEFGDYEQYF.

The rearrangement links TRBV14 to TRBJ2-5; D not resolved. With 4 bases removed from V and 2 bases from J, the gap between germline ends came to 8 bases. The CDR3 has 13 residues. Germline CDR1 is SGHDN and CDR2 is FVKESK. CDR3 region: CASSPYLQETQYF. In nucleotides, the CDR3 is TGTGCCAGCAGCCCTTACCTACAAGAGACCCAGTACTTC.

Only one count was recorded for this clone. The rearrangement joins TRBV7-8 to TRBJ1-2; no firm D call. The V gene lost 5 bases and the J gene lost 0 bases, with 16 bases spanning the gap. Germline V gene sequence: CDR1 SGHVS, CDR2 FQNEAQ. CDR3 length: 16 amino acids. The CDR3: CASSPGSDHANYGYTF. The CDR3 DNA follows: TGTGCCAGCAGCCCGGGTTCAGATCACGCTAACTATGGCTACACCTTC.

The chain links TRBV27 to TRBJ2-7; tentatively, D is TRBD1 or TRBD2 (5 bases each). CDR3 size: 14 residues. CDR1 is MNHEY and CDR2 is SMNVEV in the germline V gene (reference sequence). V lost 3 bases and J 5 bases, leaving 14 bases between the germline ends. The CDR3 region is CASSFSGPLHEQYF. As DNA, the CDR3 is TGTGCCAGCAGTTTCTCGGGACCCCTCCACGAGCAGTACTTC.

This rearrangement joins TRBV6-6 to TRBJ1-1, with TRBD1 matching over 8 bases. The germline gives CDR1 MNHNY, CDR2 SVGAGI (reference sequence). Losses at the gene ends were 5 bases for V and 2 bases for J; bases not matched to a gene: 7. CDR3 length: 15 amino acids. As DNA, the CDR3 is TGTGCCAGCAGTCGGAGGACAGGGACTAACACTGAAGCTTTCTTT. It encodes CASSRRTGTNTEAFF.

This chain connects TRBV27 to TRBJ2-3; TRBD2 matches at 9 bases. V trimming: 6 bases; J trimming: 1 base; junction bases outside the gene matches: 5. Germline V gene data show CDR1 as MNHEY and CDR2 as SMNVEV (reference sequence). The CDR3 is 15 amino acids. The CDR3 DNA follows: TGTGCCAGCAGCCTCCTAGCGGGGCGCACAGATACGCAGTATTTT. It codes for CASSLLAGRTDTQYF.

The chain recombines TRBV28 with TRBJ2-1, with 12 bases matching TRBD2. CDR3 length: 16 residues. Germline trimming cut 6 bases from V and 7 bases from J; bases unmatched to any gene: 10. The germline V gene encodes CDR1 MDHEN and CDR2 SYDVKM. CDR3 coding DNA: TGTGCCAGCAGACCTCCCCTAGCGGGAGGGCCAAATGAGCAGTTCTTC. Translated, it gives CASRPPLAGGPNEQFF.

The chain combines TRBV7-3 with TRBJ2-2; D is perhaps TRBD1 (5 bases). The ends were cut back, 0 bases at V and 0 bases at J, with 8 bases in the middle. This CDR3 contains 16 residues. CDR1 is SGHTA, CDR2 FQGTGA, per germline. The CDR3 nucleotides read TGTGCCAGCAGCTTAACGACAGTGGCGAACACCGGGGAGCTGTTTTTT. Its translation: CASSLTTVANTGELFF.

The chain employs TRBV7-9 and TRBJ1-4; D is ambiguous. CDR1 and CDR2 from the germline V gene are SEHNR and FQNEAQ (reference sequence). This CDR3 contains 12 residues. Trimming took off 4 bases at V and 7 bases at J, with 7 bases between the two ends. CDR3 region: CASSYETEKLFF. CDR3 sequence (DNA): TGTGCCAGCAGCTACGAGACTGAAAAACTGTTTTTT.

The chain uses TRBV6-5 and TRBJ2-7; D remains unclear. Looked up from germline, CDR1 is MNHEY and CDR2 is SVGAGI. The CDR3 contains 15 residues. Between the trimmed V and J ends, which lost 0 bases and 6 bases, there was a span of 15 bases. CDR3 sequence: CASSYSGMSYVEQYF. The CDR3 DNA is TGTGCCAGCAGTTACTCCGGAATGTCCTATGTCGAGCAGTACTTC.

The chain's CDR3 is CASSPSGGVGELFF. The CDR3 DNA reads TGTGCCAGCAGCCCTAGTGGGGGGGTCGGGGAGCTGTTTTTT. The chain joins TRBV7-6 to TRBJ2-2, with TRBD2 identical over 7 bases. Germline lookup yields CDR1 SGHVS and CDR2 FNYEAQ. The CDR3 is made up of 14 amino acids. V was pared by 5 bases and J by 7 bases, with 7 bases of the junction left unmatched.

This clone showed up many times. CDR3 in amino acids: CASSFDRLNGEQYF. The DNA for the CDR3 is TGTGCCAGCAGCTTCGACAGATTGAATGGGGAGCAGTACTTC. The chain combines TRBV11-2 with TRBJ2-7, with a possible D match to TRBD1 (5 bases). The ends were cut back, 3 bases at V and 7 bases at J, with 16 bases in the middle. Germline CDR1 is SGHAT and CDR2 is FQNNGV. The CDR3 is made up of 14 amino acids.

The chain links TRBV27 to TRBJ1-1; 7 bases are a match to TRBD1. Germline loops: CDR1 MNHEY, CDR2 SMNVEV (reference sequence). The V segment lost 4 bases and the J segment 0 bases; nucleotides outside the gene matches: 8. This CDR3 comprises 16 residues. As DNA, the CDR3 is TGTGCCAGCAGTTCGAGACAGGGCACTTTGAACACTGAAGCTTTCTTT. It translates to CASSSRQGTLNTEAFF.

The rearrangement links TRBV10-2 to TRBJ2-5, with 9 bases lining up with TRBD1. The J segment lost 5 bases and the V segment lost 6 bases, leaving 10 bases of the junction unmatched. The CDR3 consists of 15 residues. Germline loops: CDR1 WSHSY, CDR2 SAAADI. The CDR3 here is CASRLRQGVGETQYF. The CDR3, as DNA: TGCGCCAGCAGGTTAAGACAGGGGGTGGGCGAGACCCAGTACTTC.

The CDR3 loop reads CASTGKGGRETQYF. The DNA for the CDR3 is TGTGCCAGCACTGGAAAGGGGGGTAGGGAGACCCAGTACTTC. This chain joins TRBV28 and TRBJ2-5; either TRBD1 or TRBD2 may supply D (6 bases each). V was trimmed by 7 bases and J by 5 bases, leaving 17 bases between them. In germline, CDR1 is MDHEN, CDR2 SYDVKM. This CDR3 is 14 amino acids long. Full variable domain (rest looked up from reference TRBV28 and TRBJ2-5): DVKVTQSSRYLVKRTGEKVFLECVQDMDHENMFWYRQDPGLGLRLIYFSYDVKMKEKGDIPEGYSVSREKKERFSLILESASTNQTSMYLCASTGKGGRETQYFGPGTRLLVL.

As to this clone: In the same sample, other DNA sequences code for this CDR3. The chain combines TRBV5-1 with TRBJ1-1; D remains ambiguous. V lost 5 bases and J lost 3, with 8 bases in between. The CDR3 runs to 12 residues. Germline-derived CDR1 and CDR2 are SGHRS and YFSETQ. CDR3 nucleotides: TGCGCCAGCAGTTTCGGGGACACTGAAGCTTTCTTT. Its protein product is CASSFGDTEAFF.

This chain uses TRBV28 with TRBJ1-3, with D possibly being TRBD1 (5 bases). The CDR3 totals 14 residues. With 3 bases removed from V and 2 bases from J, the gap between germline ends came to 8 bases. CDR1 and CDR2 (germline): MDHEN, SYDVKM. Here the CDR3 DNA reads TGTGCCAGCAGTTTTAAGACAGCTGGAAACACCATATATTTT. Translated: CASSFKTAGNTIYF.

CDR3 loop: CASSPGGDTQYF. The CDR3 coding sequence is TGTGCCAGCAGTCCGGGGGGCGATACGCAGTATTTT. The V and J genes are TRBV27 and TRBJ2-3, with D perhaps TRBD2 (7 bases). V was cut by 5 bases and J by 6 bases, with 9 bases left in between. CDR3 length: 12 residues. Germline V gives CDR1 MNHEY, CDR2 SMNVEV (reference sequence).

This clone was seen a few times. The V and J genes are TRBV28 and TRBJ1-1; D unresolved. The length of the CDR3 is 12 residues. In germline, CDR1 is MDHEN, CDR2 SYDVKM. CDR3 sequence (DNA): TGTGCATCGGTGGCCTGGAACACTGAAGCTTTCTTT. Translated, it gives CASVAWNTEAFF. Together with reference TRBV28 and TRBJ1-1, the CDR3 gives the full variable domain: DVKVTQSSRYLVKRTGEKVFLECVQDMDHENMFWYRQDPGLGLRLIYFSYDVKMKEKGDIPEGYSVSREKKERFSLILESASTNQTSMYLCASVAWNTEAFFGQGTRLTVV.

The rearrangement uses TRBV5-1 and TRBJ1-1; D is unclear. The germline V gene has CDR1 SGHRS and CDR2 YFSETQ. Trimming cost V 5 bases and J 5 bases, with 13 bases left between them. There are 13 residues in the CDR3. CDR3 in amino acids: CASSKEAATEAFF. Written as DNA, the CDR3 is TGCGCCAGCAGTAAAGAGGCCGCGACTGAAGCTTTCTTT.

This clone was seen once. The V and J genes are TRBV11-3 and TRBJ2-2; D might be TRBD2 (5 bases). Germline assignment: CDR1 SGHNT and CDR2 YENEEA. This CDR3 comprises 14 residues. V lost 8 bases and J 4 bases, leaving 14 bases between the germline ends. CDR3 protein: CASGLSPSTGELFF. The CDR3 DNA follows: TGTGCCAGCGGACTCTCCCCCAGCACCGGGGAGCTGTTTTTT. The whole variable domain, remainder taken from reference TRBV11-3 and TRBJ2-2, is EAGVVQSPRYKIIEKKQPVAFWCNPISGHNTLYWYLQNLGQGPELLIRYENEEAVDDSQLPKDRFSAERLKGVDSTLKIQPAELGDSAVYLCASGLSPSTGELFFGEGSRLTVL.

V gene TRBV5-1 combines with J gene TRBJ1-1, with D tentatively TRBD1 (5 bases). Per the germline V gene, CDR1 is SGHRS and CDR2 is YFSETQ. V lost 0 bases to trimming and J lost 11 bases, with 11 bases between them. The CDR3 totals 12 residues. CDR3 bases: TGCGCCAGCAGCTTGGCCGGGGGTACGGCTTTCTTT. It specifies CASSLAGGTAFF. The whole variable domain, remainder taken from reference TRBV5-1 and TRBJ1-1, is KAGVTQTPRYLIKTRGQQVTLSCSPISGHRSVSWYQQTPGQGLQFLFEYFSETQRNKGNFPGRFSGRQFSNSRSEMNVSTLELGDSALYLCASSLAGGTAFFGQGTRLTVV.

The chain carries TRBV27 and TRBJ1-5; D is uncertain. The CDR3 has 13 amino acids. Germline V gives CDR1 MNHEY, CDR2 SMNVEV (reference sequence). Trimming stripped 5 bases from V and 5 bases from J, with 10 bases between. CDR3 loop: CASSVYTDQPQHF. CDR3 coding DNA: TGTGCCAGCAGTGTATACACGGATCAGCCCCAGCATTTT.

The V and J genes are TRBV7-2 and TRBJ2-7, with TRBD2 as a possible D gene (6 bases). The V gene's germline CDR1 is SGHTA and CDR2 FQGNSA. Trimming left V 5 bases short and J 3 bases short, with 17 bases between. The CDR3 length is 15 residues. CDR3 region: CASSVQKVGGYEQYF. CDR3 bases: TGTGCCAGCAGCGTGCAGAAGGTCGGGGGCTACGAGCAGTACTTC.

The chain uses TRBV19 and TRBJ2-6; 8 nucleotides match TRBD1. CDR1 and CDR2 (germline): LNHDA, SQIVND (reference sequence). V was clipped by 7 bases and J by 0 bases; unmatched bases: 11. CDR3 size: 18 residues. The CDR3 DNA reads TGTGCCAGTAAAAAACCGGGACAGGTTTACTCTGGGGCCAACGTCCTGACTTTC. Its translation: CASKKPGQVYSGANVLTF.

Note on this clone: Other DNA sequences from this sample encode an identical CDR3 as well. The chain carries TRBV11-2 and TRBJ2-7; 7 bases map to TRBD1. The CDR3 runs 15 residues. V shed 0 bases and J 1 base; nucleotides not matched to a gene: 3. Germline CDR1 SGHAT, CDR2 FQNNGV. The CDR3, as DNA: TGTGCCAGCAGCTTAGACAGGGGGACGTCCTACGAGCAGTACTTC. Encoded protein: CASSLDRGTSYEQYF.

The chain links TRBV19 to TRBJ1-5; no firm D call. With 0 bases removed from V and 0 bases from J, the gap between germline ends came to 9 bases. The germline V gene encodes CDR1 LNHDA and CDR2 SQIVND (reference sequence). The CDR3 is 16 residues long. The CDR3 DNA reads as TGTGCCAGTAGTATAGATGGCAGACATAGCAATCAGCCCCAGCATTTT. It is translated as CASSIDGRHSNQPQHF. Full variable domain (outside the CDR3, taken from reference TRBV19 and TRBJ1-5): DGGITQSPKYLFRKEGQNVTLSCEQNLNHDAMYWYRQDPGQGLRLIYYSQIVNDFQKGDIAEGYSVSREKKESFPLTVTSAQKNPTAFYLCASSIDGRHSNQPQHFGDGTRLSIL.

This rearrangement joins TRBV18 to TRBJ1-5; TRBD1 is a possible D gene (5 bases). Trimming removed 6 bases at V and 4 bases at J, with 16 bases between. The CDR3 is made up of 15 amino acids. Per the germline V gene, CDR1 is KGHSH and CDR2 is LQKENI. CDR3 region: CASSPEGIGNQPQHF. The DNA for the CDR3 is TGTGCCAGCTCCCCCGAGGGGATAGGTAATCAGCCCCAGCATTTT.